These T cell receptor beta chains were read from a single sample in a study of CD8+ T cells in alopecia areata. Assay: immunoSEQ multiplex PCR; the TCRdb copy retains only in-frame clones and omits some. The data show tens of thousands of clones, just over 70% seen once. Sequencing used CD8+ T cells sorted from blood, obtained at roughly week 45, from a patient treated with tofacitinib. Every receptor here comes from a human donor with alopecia areata. Each CDR3 is given without its conserved first and last residue. Each record gives: clone size, V gene, CDR3 protein. Not every row has a clone size; where given, it reads once, few, many or a size class.

>once|TRBV4-3
ASSQDGRGGFSSEAF
>few|TRBV7-3
ASSSGSQETQY
>few|TRBV10-3
AISTAGDLRSPLH
>.|TRBV15
ATSRDSSYQY
>.|TRBV27
ASSLSGGSYNEQF
>.|TRBV4-3
ASSQVWGNTEAF
>.|TRBV7-6
ASSLRAGGPRETQY
>few|TRBV7-2
ASSSGQANEKLF
>.|TRBV12-5
ASAPTRTDYYEQY
>.|TRBV5-1
ASSLAVEGRNGYT
>few|TRBV7-6
ASSLGQGAYEQY
>few|TRBV27
ARTGNYEQY
>few|TRBV7-9
ASSSRGWDEAF
>.|TRBV29-1
SVRGTSGEQY
>.|TRBV10-3
AIRAQDGNPYEQY
>.|TRBV11-2
ASTSGTVSAAF
>.|TRBV2
ASSERPLGYGYT
>.|TRBV2
ASSERVGNTQY
>many|TRBV19
AFLAETQY
>few|TRBV23-1
ASSQSRRGELAKNIQY
>.|TRBV4-3
ASSQDKGEEYYGYT
>.|TRBV5-1
ASSLNRNYEQY
>.|TRBV4-3
ASSQDRQADTEAF
>.|TRBV4-3
ASSRLSGPSTDTQY
>few|TRBV30
AWSRSWNTEAF
>once|TRBV27
ASGPQTLYEQY
>.|TRBV15
ATSRVTGGAETQY